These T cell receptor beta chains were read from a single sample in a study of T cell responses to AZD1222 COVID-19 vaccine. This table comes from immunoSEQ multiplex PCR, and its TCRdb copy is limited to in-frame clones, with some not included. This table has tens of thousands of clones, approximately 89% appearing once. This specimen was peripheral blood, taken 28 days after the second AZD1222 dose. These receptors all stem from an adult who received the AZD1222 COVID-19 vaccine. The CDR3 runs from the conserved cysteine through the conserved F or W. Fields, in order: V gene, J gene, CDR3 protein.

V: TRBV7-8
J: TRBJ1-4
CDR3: CASSPGETNEKLFF

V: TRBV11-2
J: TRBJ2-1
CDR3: CASSLTSGSSGEQFF

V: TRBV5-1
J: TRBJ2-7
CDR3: CASSSLPTGGDYEQYF

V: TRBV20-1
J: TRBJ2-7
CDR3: CSARGDYEQYF

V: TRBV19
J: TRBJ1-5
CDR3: CASSIDFPNQPQHF

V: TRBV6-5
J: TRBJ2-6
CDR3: CASSSTDSGANVLTF

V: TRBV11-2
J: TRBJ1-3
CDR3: CASSLVSGNSGNTIYF

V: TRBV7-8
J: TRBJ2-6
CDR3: CASSPKGSGRKSGANVLTF

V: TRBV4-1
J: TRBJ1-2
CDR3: CASQGYTNYGYTF

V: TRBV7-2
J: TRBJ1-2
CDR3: CASSLAGQGNYGYTF

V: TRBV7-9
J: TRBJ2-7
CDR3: CASSSDGSYEQYF

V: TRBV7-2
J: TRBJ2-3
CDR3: CASSLIGLASTRTDTQYF

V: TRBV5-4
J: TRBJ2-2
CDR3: CASSPGLDAYNTGELFF

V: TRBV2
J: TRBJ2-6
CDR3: CASSEARGTNVLTF

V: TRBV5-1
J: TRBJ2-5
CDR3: CASSRGLQETQYF

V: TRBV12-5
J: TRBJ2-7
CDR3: CASGWDEDSYEQYF

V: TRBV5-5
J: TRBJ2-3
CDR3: CASSLEGSADTQYF

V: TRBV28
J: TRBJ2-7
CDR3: CASSFDRGLTEQYF

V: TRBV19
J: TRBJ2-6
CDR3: CASSTGDGANVLTF

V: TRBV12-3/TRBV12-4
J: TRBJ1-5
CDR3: CASSKNRDQPQHF

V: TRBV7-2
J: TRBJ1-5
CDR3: CASSLVQGGQPQHF

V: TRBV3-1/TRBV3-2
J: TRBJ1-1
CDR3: CASSQDNRRATEAFF

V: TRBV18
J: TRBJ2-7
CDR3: CASSPPGTGSSYEQYF

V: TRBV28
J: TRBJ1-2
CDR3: CASSLTDAANYGYTF

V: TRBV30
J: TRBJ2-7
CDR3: CAWSRGGHEQYF

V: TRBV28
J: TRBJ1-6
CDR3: CASSPRLVHNSPLHF

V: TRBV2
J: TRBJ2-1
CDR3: CASSRENNEQFF

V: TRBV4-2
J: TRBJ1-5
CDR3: CASSQDPGQLGNQPQHF

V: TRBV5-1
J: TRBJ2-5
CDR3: CASSLGSRGGETQYF

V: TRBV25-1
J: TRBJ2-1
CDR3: CASSSTRADNEQFF

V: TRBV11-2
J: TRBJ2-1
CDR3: CASSLGPPGNEQFF

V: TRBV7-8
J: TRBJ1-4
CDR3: CASSPSGVFDEKLFF

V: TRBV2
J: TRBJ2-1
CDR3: CASSDISGLAAPNEQFF

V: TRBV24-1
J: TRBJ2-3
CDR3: CATSDARWVDTQYF

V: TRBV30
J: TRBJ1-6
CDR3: CAWSGIGSPLHF

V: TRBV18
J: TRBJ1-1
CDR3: CASSRGGNTEAFF

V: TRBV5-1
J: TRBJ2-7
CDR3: CASSQGLAGVYEQYF

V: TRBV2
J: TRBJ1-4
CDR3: CASSETRDRAFF

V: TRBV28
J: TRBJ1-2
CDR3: CASSLGGPANYGYTF

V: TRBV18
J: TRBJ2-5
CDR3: CASSPYRAETQYF

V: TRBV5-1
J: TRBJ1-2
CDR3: CASSLEGGRYDYGYTF

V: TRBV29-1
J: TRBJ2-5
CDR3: CSVIRQLETQYF

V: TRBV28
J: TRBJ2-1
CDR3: CASSSLAGGDNEQFF

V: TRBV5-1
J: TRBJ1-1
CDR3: CASSLRQATEGTEAFF

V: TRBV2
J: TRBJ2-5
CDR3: CASRRQGEETQYF

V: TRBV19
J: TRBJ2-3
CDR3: CASRAGVSTDTQYF

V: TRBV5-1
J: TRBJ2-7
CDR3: CASSLQGTYEQYF

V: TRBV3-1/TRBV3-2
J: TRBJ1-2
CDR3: CASSAGRRLYGYTF

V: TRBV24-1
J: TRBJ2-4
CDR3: CATSDFAENIQYF

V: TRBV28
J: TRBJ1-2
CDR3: CASSSNYGYTF

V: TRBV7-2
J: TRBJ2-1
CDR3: CASSLALGANEQFF

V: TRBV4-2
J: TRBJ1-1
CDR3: CASSQDFAVGGVRTEAFF

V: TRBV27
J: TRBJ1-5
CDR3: CASKGQGRNQPQHF

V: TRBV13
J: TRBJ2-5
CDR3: CASSRKTSGEETQYF